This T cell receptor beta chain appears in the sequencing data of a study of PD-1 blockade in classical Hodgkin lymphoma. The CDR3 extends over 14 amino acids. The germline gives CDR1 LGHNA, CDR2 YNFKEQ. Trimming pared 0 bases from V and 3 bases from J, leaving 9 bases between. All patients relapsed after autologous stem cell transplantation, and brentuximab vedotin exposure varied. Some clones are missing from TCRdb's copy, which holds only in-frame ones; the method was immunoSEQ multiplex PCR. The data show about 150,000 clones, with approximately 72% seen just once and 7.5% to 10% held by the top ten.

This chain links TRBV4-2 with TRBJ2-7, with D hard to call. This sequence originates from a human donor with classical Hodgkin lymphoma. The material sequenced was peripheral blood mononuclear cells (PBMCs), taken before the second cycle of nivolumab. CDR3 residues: CASSQDARYYEQYF. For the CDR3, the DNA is TGTGCCAGCAGCCAAGATGCCAGGTACTACGAGCAGTACTTC.